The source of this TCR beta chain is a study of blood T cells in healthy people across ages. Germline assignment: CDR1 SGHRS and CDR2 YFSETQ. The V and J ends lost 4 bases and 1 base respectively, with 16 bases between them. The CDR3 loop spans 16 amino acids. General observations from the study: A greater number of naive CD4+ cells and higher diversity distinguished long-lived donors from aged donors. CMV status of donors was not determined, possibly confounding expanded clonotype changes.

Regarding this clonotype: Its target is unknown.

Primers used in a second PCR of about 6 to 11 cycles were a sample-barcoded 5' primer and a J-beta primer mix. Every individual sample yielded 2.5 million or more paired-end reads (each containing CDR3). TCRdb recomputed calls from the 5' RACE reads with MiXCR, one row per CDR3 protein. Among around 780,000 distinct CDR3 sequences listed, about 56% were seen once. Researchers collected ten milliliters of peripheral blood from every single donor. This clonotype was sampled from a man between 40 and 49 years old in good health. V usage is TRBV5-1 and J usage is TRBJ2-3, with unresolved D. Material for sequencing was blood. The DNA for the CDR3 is TGCGCCAGCAGCGTGTCCGTAGTGTCTCGCACAGATACGCAGTATTTT. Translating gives CASSVSVVSRTDTQYF.